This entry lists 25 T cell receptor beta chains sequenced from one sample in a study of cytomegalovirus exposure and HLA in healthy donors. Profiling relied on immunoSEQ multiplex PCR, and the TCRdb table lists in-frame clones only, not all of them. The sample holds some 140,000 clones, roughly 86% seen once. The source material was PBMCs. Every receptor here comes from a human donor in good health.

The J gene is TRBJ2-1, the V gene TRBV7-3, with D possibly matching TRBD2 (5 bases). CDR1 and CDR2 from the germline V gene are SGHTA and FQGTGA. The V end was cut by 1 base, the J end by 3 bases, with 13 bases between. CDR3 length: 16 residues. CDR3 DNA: TGTGCCAGCAGCTTAATGGCAGGAGGTCTCTACAATGAGCAGTTCTTC. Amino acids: CASSLMAGGLYNEQFF.

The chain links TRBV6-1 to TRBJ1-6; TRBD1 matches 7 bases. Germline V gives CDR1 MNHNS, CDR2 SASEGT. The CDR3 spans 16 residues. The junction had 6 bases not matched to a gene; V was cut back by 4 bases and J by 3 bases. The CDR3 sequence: CASSADNRGYNSPLHF. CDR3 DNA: TGTGCCAGCAGTGCCGATAACAGGGGCTATAATTCACCCCTCCACTTT.

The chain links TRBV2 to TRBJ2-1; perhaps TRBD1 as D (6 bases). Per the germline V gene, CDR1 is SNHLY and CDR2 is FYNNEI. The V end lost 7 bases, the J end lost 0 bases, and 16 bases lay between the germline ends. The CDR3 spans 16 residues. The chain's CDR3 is CASKGVKASSYNEQFF. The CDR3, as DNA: TGTGCCAGCAAGGGGGTCAAGGCAAGCTCCTACAATGAGCAGTTCTTC.

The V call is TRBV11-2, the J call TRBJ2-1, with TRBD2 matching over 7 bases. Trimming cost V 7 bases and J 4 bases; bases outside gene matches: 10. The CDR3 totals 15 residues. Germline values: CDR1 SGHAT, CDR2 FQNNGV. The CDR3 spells CASTVGEGPYNEQFF. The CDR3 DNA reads TGTGCCAGCACCGTAGGGGAGGGACCGTACAATGAGCAGTTCTTC.

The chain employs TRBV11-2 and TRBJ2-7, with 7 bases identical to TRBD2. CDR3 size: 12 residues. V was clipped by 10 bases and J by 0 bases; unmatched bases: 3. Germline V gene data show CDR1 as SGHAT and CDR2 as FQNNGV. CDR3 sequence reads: CATGGSSYEQYF. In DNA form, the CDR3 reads TGTGCCACCGGGGGGAGCTCCTACGAGCAGTACTTC.

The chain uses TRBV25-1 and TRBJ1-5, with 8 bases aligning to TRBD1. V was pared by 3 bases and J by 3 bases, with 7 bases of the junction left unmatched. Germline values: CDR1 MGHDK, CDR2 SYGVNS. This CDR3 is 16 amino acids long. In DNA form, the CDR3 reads TGTGCCAGCAGTGAGGCCGGGACAGGCTTCAATCAGCCCCAGCATTTT. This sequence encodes CASSEAGTGFNQPQHF.

The CDR3 sequence: CASSLLASGDYEQYF. The CDR3 bases are TGTGCCAGCAGCTTACTGGCTAGCGGGGACTACGAGCAGTACTTC. The V and J genes are TRBV7-6 and TRBJ2-7, with 9 bases lining up with TRBD2. V was clipped by 2 bases and J by 3 bases; unmatched bases: 5. Germline assignment: CDR1 SGHVS and CDR2 FNYEAQ. The CDR3 length is 15 residues.

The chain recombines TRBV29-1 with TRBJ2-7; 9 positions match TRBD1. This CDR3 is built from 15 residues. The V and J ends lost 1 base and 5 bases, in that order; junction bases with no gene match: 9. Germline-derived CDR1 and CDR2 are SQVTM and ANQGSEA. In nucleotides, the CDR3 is TGCAGCGTTGAAGTGGCGGGACAGGGTGTCGACGAGCAGTACTTC. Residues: CSVEVAGQGVDEQYF.

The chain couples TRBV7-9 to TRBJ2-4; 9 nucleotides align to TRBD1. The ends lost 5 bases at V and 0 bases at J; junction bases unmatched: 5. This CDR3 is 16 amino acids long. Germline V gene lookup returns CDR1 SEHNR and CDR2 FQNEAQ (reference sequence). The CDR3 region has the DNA TGTGCCAGCAGCCCAGGACAGGGGTTAGCCAAAAACATTCAGTACTTC. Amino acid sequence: CASSPGQGLAKNIQYF. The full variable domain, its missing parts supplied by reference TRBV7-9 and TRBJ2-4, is DTGVSQNPRHKITKRGQNVTFRCDPISEHNRLYWYRQTLGQGPEFLTYFQNEAQLEKSRLLSDRFSAERPKGSFSTLEIQRTEQGDSAMYLCASSPGQGLAKNIQYFGAGTRLSVL.

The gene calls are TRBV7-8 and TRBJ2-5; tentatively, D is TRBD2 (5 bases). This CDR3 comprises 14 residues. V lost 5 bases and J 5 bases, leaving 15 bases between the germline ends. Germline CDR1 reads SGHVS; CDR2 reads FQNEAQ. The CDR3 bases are TGTGCCAGCAGCCCCGGGCCGGGAAGGGAGACCCAGTACTTC. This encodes CASSPGPGRETQYF.

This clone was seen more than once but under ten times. CDR3 sequence reads: CASSWTGWNEQYF. CDR3 DNA sequence: TGTGCCAGCAGTTGGACAGGGTGGAACGAGCAGTACTTC. This chain links TRBV28 with TRBJ2-7, with 8 bases identical to TRBD1. Unmatched junction bases numbered 4, after V lost 4 bases and J lost 5 bases. CDR3 size: 13 residues. The germline gives CDR1 MDHEN, CDR2 SYDVKM.

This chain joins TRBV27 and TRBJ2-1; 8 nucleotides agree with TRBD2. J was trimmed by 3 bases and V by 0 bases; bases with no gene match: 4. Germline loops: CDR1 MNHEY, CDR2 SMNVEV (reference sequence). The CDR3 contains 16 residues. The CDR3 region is CASSLSSGDRYNEQFF. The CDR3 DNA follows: TGTGCCAGCAGTTTATCTAGCGGGGACCGCTACAATGAGCAGTTCTTC.

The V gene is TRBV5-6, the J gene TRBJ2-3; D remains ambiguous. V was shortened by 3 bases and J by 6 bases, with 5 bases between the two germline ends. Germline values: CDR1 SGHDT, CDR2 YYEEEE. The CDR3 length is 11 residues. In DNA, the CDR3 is TGTGCCAGCAGCTCTCGGGATACGCAGTATTTT. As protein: CASSSRDTQYF. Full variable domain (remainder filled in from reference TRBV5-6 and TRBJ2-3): DAGVTQSPTHLIKTRGQQVTLRCSPKSGHDTVSWYQQALGQGPQFIFQYYEEEERQRGNFPDRFSGHQFPNYSSELNVNALLLGDSALYLCASSSRDTQYFGPGTRLTVL.

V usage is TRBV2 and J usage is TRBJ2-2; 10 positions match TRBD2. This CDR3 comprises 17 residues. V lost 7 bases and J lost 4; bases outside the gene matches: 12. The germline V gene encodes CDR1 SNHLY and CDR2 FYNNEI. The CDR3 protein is CASMEGASGSLTGELFF. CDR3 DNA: TGTGCCAGCATGGAGGGAGCTAGCGGGAGTCTCACCGGGGAGCTGTTTTTT.

The CDR3 sequence: CAIRSGGAYEQFF. CDR3 nucleotide sequence: TGTGCCATCAGAAGCGGGGGGGCATATGAGCAGTTCTTC. V usage is TRBV10-3 and J usage is TRBJ2-1, with 10 bases matching TRBD2. Germline trimming cut 6 bases from V and 8 bases from J; bases unmatched to any gene: 4. The CDR3 has 13 amino acids. Germline CDR1 is ENHRY and CDR2 is SYGVKD.

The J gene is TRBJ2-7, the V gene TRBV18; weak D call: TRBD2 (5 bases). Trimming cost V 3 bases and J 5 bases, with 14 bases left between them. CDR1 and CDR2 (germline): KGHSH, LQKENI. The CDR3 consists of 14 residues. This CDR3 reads CASSPPTLRDEQYF. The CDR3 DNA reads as TGTGCCAGCTCACCGCCGACCTTGAGGGACGAGCAGTACTTC.

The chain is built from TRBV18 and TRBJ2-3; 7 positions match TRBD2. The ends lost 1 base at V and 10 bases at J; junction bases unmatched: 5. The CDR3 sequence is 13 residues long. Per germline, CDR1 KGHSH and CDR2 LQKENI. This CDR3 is CASSPRERDPQYF. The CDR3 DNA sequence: TGTGCCAGCTCACCACGTGAGCGGGACCCGCAGTATTTT.

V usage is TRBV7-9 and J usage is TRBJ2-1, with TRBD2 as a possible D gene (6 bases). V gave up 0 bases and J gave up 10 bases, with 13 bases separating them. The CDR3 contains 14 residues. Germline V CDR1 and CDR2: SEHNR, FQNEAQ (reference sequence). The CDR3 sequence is CASSLAGGSEEQFF. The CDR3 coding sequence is TGTGCCAGCAGCTTAGCGGGAGGATCGGAAGAGCAGTTCTTC. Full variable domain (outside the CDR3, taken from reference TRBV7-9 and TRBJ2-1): DTGVSQNPRHKITKRGQNVTFRCDPISEHNRLYWYRQTLGQGPEFLTYFQNEAQLEKSRLLSDRFSAERPKGSFSTLEIQRTEQGDSAMYLCASSLAGGSEEQFFGPGTRLTVL.

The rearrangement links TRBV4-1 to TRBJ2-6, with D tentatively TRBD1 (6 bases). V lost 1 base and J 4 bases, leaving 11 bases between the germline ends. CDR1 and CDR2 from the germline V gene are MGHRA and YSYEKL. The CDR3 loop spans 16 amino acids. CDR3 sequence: CASSQGGLGGANVLTF. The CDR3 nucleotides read TGCGCCAGCAGCCAAGGGGGGCTAGGGGGGGCCAACGTCCTGACTTTC.

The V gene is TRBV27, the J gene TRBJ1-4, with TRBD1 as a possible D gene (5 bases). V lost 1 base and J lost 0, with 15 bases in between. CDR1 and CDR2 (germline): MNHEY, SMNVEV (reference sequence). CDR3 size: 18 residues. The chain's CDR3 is CASSLWGPPGATNEKLFF. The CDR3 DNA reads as TGTGCCAGCAGTTTATGGGGCCCACCGGGCGCAACTAATGAAAAACTGTTTTTT.

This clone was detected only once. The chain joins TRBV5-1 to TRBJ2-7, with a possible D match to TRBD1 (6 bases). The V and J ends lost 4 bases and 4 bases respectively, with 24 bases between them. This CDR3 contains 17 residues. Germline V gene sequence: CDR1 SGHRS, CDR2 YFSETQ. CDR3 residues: CASSQWTGTNTWYEQYF. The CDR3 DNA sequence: TGCGCCAGCAGCCAGTGGACTGGGACAAACACCTGGTACGAGCAGTACTTC. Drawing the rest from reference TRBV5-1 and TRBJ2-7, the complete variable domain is KAGVTQTPRYLIKTRGQQVTLSCSPISGHRSVSWYQQTPGQGLQFLFEYFSETQRNKGNFPGRFSGRQFSNSRSEMNVSTLELGDSALYLCASSQWTGTNTWYEQYFGPGTRLTVT.

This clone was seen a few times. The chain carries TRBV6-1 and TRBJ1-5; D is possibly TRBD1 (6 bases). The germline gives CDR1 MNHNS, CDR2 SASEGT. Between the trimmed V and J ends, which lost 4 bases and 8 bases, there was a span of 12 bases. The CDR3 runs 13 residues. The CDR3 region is CASSVGDIEPQHF. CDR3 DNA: TGTGCCAGCAGTGTGGGGGACATTGAGCCCCAGCATTTT.

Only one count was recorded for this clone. CDR3 DNA sequence: TGCGCCAGCAGCCCCGTGTCCGGGGGAGATGAAAAACTGTTTTTT. It translates to CASSPVSGGDEKLFF. The genes are TRBV5-1 and TRBJ1-4; possible D gene TRBD1, 5 bases. This CDR3 spans 15 amino acids. Germline CDR1 is SGHRS and CDR2 is YFSETQ. Deletions cut 4 bases from V and 6 bases from J, with 16 bases between.

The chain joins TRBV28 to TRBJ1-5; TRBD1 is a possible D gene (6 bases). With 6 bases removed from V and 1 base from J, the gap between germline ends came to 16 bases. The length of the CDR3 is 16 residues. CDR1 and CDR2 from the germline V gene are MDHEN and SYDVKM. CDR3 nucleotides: TGTGCCAGCAGCATCCCACAGGGACCCAGCAATCAGCCCCAGCATTTT. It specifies CASSIPQGPSNQPQHF.

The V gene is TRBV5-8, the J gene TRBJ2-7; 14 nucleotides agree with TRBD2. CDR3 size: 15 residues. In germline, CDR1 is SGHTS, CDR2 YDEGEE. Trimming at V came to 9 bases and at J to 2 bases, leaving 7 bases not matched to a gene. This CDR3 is CATGLAGGSTYEQYF. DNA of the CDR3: TGTGCCACTGGACTAGCGGGAGGTTCAACCTACGAGCAGTACTTC.